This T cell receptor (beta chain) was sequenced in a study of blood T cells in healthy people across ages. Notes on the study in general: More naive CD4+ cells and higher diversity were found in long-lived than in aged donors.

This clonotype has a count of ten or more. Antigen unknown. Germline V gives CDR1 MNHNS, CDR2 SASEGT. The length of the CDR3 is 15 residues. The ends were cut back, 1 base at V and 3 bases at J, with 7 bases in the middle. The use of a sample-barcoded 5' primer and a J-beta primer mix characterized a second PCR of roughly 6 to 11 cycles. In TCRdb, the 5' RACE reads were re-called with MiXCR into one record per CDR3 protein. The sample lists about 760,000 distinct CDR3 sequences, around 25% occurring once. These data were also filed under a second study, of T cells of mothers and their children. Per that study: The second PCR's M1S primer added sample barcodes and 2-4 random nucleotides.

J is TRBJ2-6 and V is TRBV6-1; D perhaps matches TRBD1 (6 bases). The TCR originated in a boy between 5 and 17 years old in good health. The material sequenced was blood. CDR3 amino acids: CASSEEQGGANVLTF. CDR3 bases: TGTGCCAGCAGTGAAGAACAGGGTGGGGCCAACGTCCTGACTTTC.